This T cell receptor (beta chain) is drawn from a study of CD8 T cells in ankylosing spondylitis. Findings and limits, study-wide: Significant enrichment of disease-linked clones was reportedly seen in matched ankylosing spondylitis synovial fluid. Seemingly characteristic of ankylosing spondylitis blood was a TCR beta motif consisting of fewer than 10 highly homologous variants. Disease-linked clones, CD8+, were relatively rare in peripheral blood.

Of note for this clonotype: Its target is not known.

By quantitative 5'-RACE with molecular barcodes, the TCR beta libraries were made. TCRdb reprocessed the 5' RACE reads via MiXCR and lists one record per CDR3 protein. The data show almost 400,000 distinct CDR3 sequences, 20% to 25% seen once. This CDR3 has 13 amino acids. Germline V CDR1 and CDR2: SQVTM, ANQGSEA. Trimming removed 4 bases at V and 7 bases at J, with 14 bases between. The sequence derives from a male donor with ankylosing spondylitis. Sample: blood, either unsorted or a sorted T cell fraction (not recorded which). The chain combines TRBV29-1 with TRBJ1-5; no clear D gene. The CDR3 reads CSVGVGKHQPQHF. The CDR3 region has the DNA TGCAGCGTTGGTGTGGGAAAACACCAGCCCCAGCATTTT.